This T cell receptor beta chain was obtained from a study of technical replicates of blood from several donors. CDR1 and CDR2 from the germline V gene are SGHRS and YFSETQ. Trimming took 7 bases from V and 7 from J; bases not matched to a gene: 10. The CDR3 loop spans 14 amino acids. The assay was immunoSEQ multiplex PCR, and TCRdb's table has in-frame clones only and misses some. The data hold about 68,000 clones, with approximately 97% observed a single time. The sequencing sample was made of T cells isolated from PBMCs. The chain links TRBV5-1 to TRBJ2-2; 7 bases map to TRBD1. The sequence came from a human donor in good health. CDR3 amino acids: CASRDSREYGELFF. In nucleotides, the CDR3 is TGCGCCAGCCGGGACAGTCGAGAGTACGGGGAGCTGTTTTTT.